This T cell receptor beta chain derives from a study of PD-L1 blockade in urothelial cancer (dated 2017 in TCRdb). As for the study more broadly: Every patient began therapy in 2014 and was given atezolizumab 1,200 mg intravenously every 3 weeks. The study, an exploratory multi-omic analysis, examined somatic, immune and clinical correlates of response to PD-L1 blockade with atezolizumab in urothelial cancer. About 90% of the roughly 29 patients were males with bladder-origin urothelial cancer, and about 65% of the roughly 30 reported a prior smoking history. Whole exome sequencing and RNA sequencing of pretreatment tumors were performed alongside TCR sequencing in the same patients. Roughly 10 patients achieved durable clinical benefit and 20 did not. An ECOG performance status of 0 or 1 was recorded for the patients, and 0 to 3 prior chemotherapy regimens had been received by the patients. Blood samples were analyzed at 3 weeks after treatment start (second dose) and at 6 weeks after treatment start. Pretreatment tumor samples, along with matched peripheral blood serially collected before and after atezolizumab treatment, were subjected to TCR sequencing. Durable clinical benefit was defined as a progression-free survival longer than 6 months, and TCR features were additionally tested against progression-free survival and overall survival. Blood samples yielded a median of 141,255 T cells and around 80,000 unique TCRs, with median clonality roughly 0.084. Pretreatment blood TCR-seq was available for 27 to 30 patients, at least one posttreatment blood collection was obtained for some 24 patients, and tumor TCR-seq was available for some 24 patients. Summary of the overall study and its limitations: Greater expansion of tumor-associated TCR clones in peripheral blood 3 weeks after the start of treatment was observed in patients with durable benefit (n of about 20, p = 0.022). Improved progression-free and overall survival was found to be associated with pretreatment peripheral blood TCR clonality below the median. Because the sample size was small (n ≈ 28) and many of the analyses were exploratory, the results are meant to be hypothesis-generating.

As regards this clone: This clone's antigen is unknown. Base-call qualities are not available, and no considerably larger clone is one nucleotide away.

The cohort included 29 patients with locally advanced or metastatic urothelial carcinoma who were treated at Memorial Sloan Kettering on a trial protocol. Peripheral blood mononuclear cells were collected pretreatment and during treatment, with between 1 and 8 total time points obtained per patient. The Qiagen DNeasy Blood extraction kit was used to purify genomic DNA from total PBMCs and tumor samples. Collected pretreatment and during treatment, PBMCs were isolated and stored as previously described. Synthetic TCR analog templates were spiked into each PCR to estimate absolute template abundance from read counts. Using the immunoSEQ assay, TCRbeta CDR3 regions were amplified from genomic DNA with bias-controlled V and J gene primers. Sequencing of rearranged TCRbeta segments was done at approximately 20X coverage. Regarding the original processing steps: Sequencing errors were corrected by clustering and CDR3s were annotated against IMGT to assign V, D and J genes. Only productive TCRbeta rearrangements were used in downstream analyses, excluding out-of-frame or stop-codon sequences. Clonality was computed as one minus Shannon entropy normalized by the log of the number of unique productive sequences. Clones differing between time points or between blood and tumor were identified using Fisher's exact test with Benjamini-Hochberg correction, with an adjusted p below 0.01 applied as the threshold. The source is immuneACCESS, and TCRdb retained only in-frame sequences with V and J called. Part of the clones is not carried over; for the studies checked, unresolved V genes explain less than half of this, and the remainder is unexplained. V and J calls and clone size are given by that table; D and trimming were obtained from the DNA. The sample profile shows about 26,000 clones; 75% to 90% of them were found once. The ten largest clones add up to approximately 32% of the sample.

CDR1 MGHDK and CDR2 SYGVNS were looked up in the germline V gene. The CDR3 contains 15 residues, cysteine and phenylalanine counted. This entry keeps only the CDR3 DNA: 45 bases, framed from base 1. V gives up 4 bases and J gives up 2 bases, and the segment between their germline ends measures 13 bases. This chain is built from TRBV25-1 and TRBJ2-3; the D gene remains uncertain. This material consisted of PBMCs, taken around atezolizumab (anti-PD-L1) treatment. The clonotype originates from a man in his 60s with urothelial cancer. In nucleotide form, the sequence is TGTGCCAGCAGTGTAGACTCGACCGACACAGATACGCAGTATTTT. Translation gives CASSVDSTDTDTQYF.